These T cell receptor beta chains were read from a single sample in a study of blood T cell repertoires in COVID-19. Clones were read by immunoSEQ multiplex PCR, and TCRdb kept only the in-frame ones, dropping some. The sample holds about 170,000 clones; around 72% are singletons and the top ten take less than 3%. Sequencing was done on a sample of peripheral blood. All receptors derive from a woman of 80 years or more with acute or convalescent COVID-19. CDR3s leave out the opening cysteine and the closing phenylalanine or tryptophan.

j_call	v_call	cdr3_aa
TRBJ1-2	TRBV6-6	ASTDRDYGYT
TRBJ1-2	TRBV14	ASSPRTGRRGYT
TRBJ1-5	TRBV25-1	ASSVTGSNQPQH
TRBJ2-7	TRBV7-2	ASSLAGDSSSYEQY
TRBJ1-2	TRBV28	ASSSGGANYGYT
TRBJ2-3	TRBV19	ASSIAGTRADTQY
TRBJ1-4	TRBV7-9	ASSLQDTVATNEKLF
TRBJ2-1	TRBV9	ASSSGLAVGNEQF
TRBJ1-5	TRBV5-1	ASSLDSGQGIQPQH
TRBJ2-1	TRBV29-1	SGGTADNEQF
TRBJ2-5	TRBV23-1	ASSQARLYSNETQY
TRBJ1-2	TRBV11-2	ASSSGQDYGYT
TRBJ2-5	TRBV7-2	ASSLSGMAQETQY
TRBJ2-7	TRBV6-5	ASRGDSPYEQY
TRBJ2-1	TRBV28	ASSPGLAALNEQF
TRBJ2-1	TRBV24-1	ATSDPTSGGYNEQF
TRBJ2-7	TRBV19	ASSTKGGSEQY
TRBJ2-7	TRBV5-4	ASSPAGGLYEQY
TRBJ1-5	TRBV19	ASTQLGGINQPQH